Listed here are 3 T cell receptor beta chains from one sample, sequenced in a study of shared clonotypes between healthy human individuals. The protocol was immunoSEQ multiplex PCR, while the TCRdb copy is restricted to in-frame clones and leaves out a portion. Of 950,000 to 1,100,000 clones listed, under 80% were seen once; the top ten hold approximately 1.3%. The sample consisted of memory CD4+ T cells sorted from blood. This sample's subset: CD45RA-negative fraction. These receptors all stem from a man aged 18 to 29 in good health.

Ten or more counts support this clone. Within the sample, other DNA sequences also encode this same CDR3. This sequence joins TRBV30 and TRBJ2-7; TRBD2 agrees at 8 bases. The junction had 6 bases not matched to a gene; V was cut back by 1 base and J by 1 base. CDR1 GTSNPN and CDR2 SVGIG come from the germline V gene (reference sequence). The CDR3 consists of 15 residues. In nucleotides, the CDR3 is TGTGCCTGGAGTGGACCTAGCGGGCTTTCCTACGAGCAGTACTTC. It encodes CAWSGPSGLSYEQYF.

As regards this clone: The same CDR3 arises from other DNA sequences in this sample as well. The J gene is TRBJ1-2, the V gene TRBV29-1, with TRBD1 matching 7 bases. The CDR3 runs 15 residues. The V segment lost 4 bases and the J segment 0 bases; nucleotides outside the gene matches: 8. Germline-derived CDR1 and CDR2 are SQVTM and ANQGSEA. This chain's CDR3 is CSVGGQRISNYGYTF. CDR3 DNA: TGCAGCGTTGGGGGACAGAGAATTTCTAACTATGGCTACACCTTC.

A word on this clone: This sequence may be a read error, since a much larger clone differs from it by one base. This chain joins TRBV7-9 and TRBJ1-2; D is uncertain. The CDR3 extends over 13 amino acids. The V end was cut by 0 bases, the J end by 2 bases, with 4 bases between. Germline V lookup: CDR1 SEHNR, CDR2 FQNEAQ (reference sequence). The CDR3 region is CASSLAGNYGYTF. The CDR3 DNA reads as TGTGCCAGCAGCTTAGCAGGGAACTATGGCTACACCTTC.